The 25 T cell receptor beta chains in this list originate from one sample, sequenced in a study of Ad26.COV2.S vaccination and SARS-CoV-2 variants. Treatment reported: roughly 18 received Ad26.COV2.S at low or high dose, single or two shots; about 5 received placebo; per-sample allocation not given. Repertoires come from day 63 after the first vaccine or placebo injection. The table came from immunoSEQ multiplex PCR; TCRdb's copy has only in-frame clones and leaves some out. The table shows just over 350,000 clones, with around 84% occurring only once. The input for sequencing was peripheral blood, taken in a trial of Ad26.COV2.S vaccine versus placebo. These receptors originate from a person aged 18-65 years who received the Ad26.COV2.S COVID-19 vaccine or a placebo.

The chain has TRBV25-1 and TRBJ1-4, with D tentatively TRBD1 (6 bases). V dropped 4 bases and J dropped 0 bases, with 9 bases sitting between them. The CDR3 totals 15 residues. Germline V gene data show CDR1 as MGHDK and CDR2 as SYGVNS. For the CDR3, the DNA is TGTGCCAGCAGTGCTAACAGGGCAACTAATGAAAAACTGTTTTTT. As protein: CASSANRATNEKLFF. Looking up the rest from reference TRBV25-1 and TRBJ1-4 gives the full variable domain: EADIYQTPRYLVIGTGKKITLECSQTMGHDKMYWYQQDPGMELHLIHYSYGVNSTEKGDLSSESTVSRIRTEHFPLTLESARPSHTSQYLCASSANRATNEKLFFGSGTQLSVL.

This clone was observed a few times. The chain carries TRBV28 and TRBJ1-5; a possible D gene is TRBD1 (6 bases). The CDR3 sequence is 16 residues long. In germline, CDR1 is MDHEN, CDR2 SYDVKM. Trimming took off 6 bases at V and 5 bases at J, with 20 bases between the two ends. The CDR3 is CASSPRGTRVYQPQHF. The CDR3 DNA reads TGTGCCAGCAGCCCAAGGGGGACACGGGTTTATCAGCCCCAGCATTTT.

The CDR3 nucleotides read TGCGCCAGCAGTGAGCGTCTGAACACCGGGGAGCTGTTTTTT. It yields the protein CASSERLNTGELFF. This rearrangement joins TRBV10-2 to TRBJ2-2, with no clear D. The V end was cut by 2 bases, the J end by 1 base, with 5 bases between. The CDR3 runs 14 residues. Germline loops: CDR1 WSHSY, CDR2 SAAADI.

J is TRBJ2-5 and V is TRBV5-6; 9 nucleotides agree with TRBD1. CDR3 length: 16 amino acids. The germline V gene has CDR1 SGHDT and CDR2 YYEEEE. V lost 4 bases to trimming and J lost 3 bases; unmatched junction nucleotides: 10. The CDR3 bases are TGTGCCAGCAGCCCATTCTGGACAGGGGTCAAAGAGACCCAGTACTTC. Translated: CASSPFWTGVKETQYF.

The chain is built from TRBV2 and TRBJ1-1; D unclear. This CDR3 region has 15 residues. Per germline, CDR1 SNHLY and CDR2 FYNNEI. V gave up 1 base and J gave up 1 base, with 10 bases separating them. CDR3 coding DNA: TGTGCCAGCAGTGAAGGCGGGCAGAAGAACACTGAAGCTTTCTTT. This encodes CASSEGGQKNTEAFF.

This clone was found once. This chain links TRBV3-1 (or the pseudogene TRBV3-2) with TRBJ2-2; weak D call: TRBD1 (5 bases). CDR1 is LGHDT, CDR2 YNNKEL, per germline (reference sequence). V was cut by 0 bases and J by 5 bases, with 10 bases left in between. The CDR3 has 15 amino acids. The CDR3 sequence is CASSQDRVGTGELFF. The CDR3 DNA follows: TGTGCCAGCAGCCAAGACAGGGTTGGAACCGGGGAGCTGTTTTTT.

V gene TRBV28 combines with J gene TRBJ2-7, with D possibly TRBD1 on 6 matching bases. The length of the CDR3 is 15 residues. V shed 6 bases and J shed 2 bases, with 17 bases lying between them. The germline V gene has CDR1 MDHEN and CDR2 SYDVKM. The DNA for the CDR3 is TGTGCCAGCAGGGAAACAGGGATCTCCCCCTACGAGCAGTACTTC. It specifies CASRETGISPYEQYF. Filled out from reference TRBV28 and TRBJ2-7, the complete variable domain reads DVKVTQSSRYLVKRTGEKVFLECVQDMDHENMFWYRQDPGLGLRLIYFSYDVKMKEKGDIPEGYSVSREKKERFSLILESASTNQTSMYLCASRETGISPYEQYFGPGTRLTVT.

The genes are TRBV3-1 (or the pseudogene TRBV3-2) and TRBJ2-2; perhaps TRBD1 as D (5 bases). Trimming shortened V by 6 bases and J by 7 bases, and 21 bases separated the two germline ends. CDR1 and CDR2 (germline): LGHDT, YNNKEL (reference sequence). This CDR3 comprises 16 residues. CDR3 amino acids: CASRQSYQGSGGELFF. Written as DNA, the CDR3 is TGTGCCAGCAGACAAAGCTACCAGGGTTCAGGCGGGGAGCTGTTTTTT.

This chain joins TRBV15 and TRBJ1-3, with D maybe TRBD1 (5 bases). CDR3 length equals 16 residues. Trimming left V 3 bases short and J 2 bases short, with 14 bases between. Germline V gene data show CDR1 as LNHNV and CDR2 as YYDKDF (reference sequence). The CDR3 sequence is CATSRDDRSAGNTIYF. The CDR3 coding sequence is TGTGCCACCAGCAGGGACGACAGATCCGCTGGAAACACCATATATTTT.

This clone was seen a handful of times. A junction boundary mismatches the germline segment, possibly from a read error. This rearrangement joins TRBV5-8 to TRBJ2-1; D assignment may be TRBD1 or TRBD2 (5 bases each). The CDR3 spans 16 residues. The germline gives CDR1 SGHTS, CDR2 YDEGEE. The CDR3: CASSDPGRTTYSEQFF. Here the CDR3 DNA reads TGTGCCAGCAGCGACCCGGGACGGACGACCTACAGTGAGCAGTTCTTC.

Points on this clone: A much larger clone is a single base away; this may be a read error. Other DNA sequences of this sample code for an identical CDR3. The V and J genes are TRBV20-1 and TRBJ1-5; D remains unclear. The germline V gene has CDR1 DFQATT and CDR2 SNEGSKA (reference sequence). There are 11 residues in the CDR3. Trimming left V 3 bases short and J 5 bases short, with 5 bases between. The CDR3 nucleotides are TGCAGTGCTAGCCCCGATCAGCCCCAGCATTTT. It yields the protein CSASPDQPQHF.

The chain has TRBV4-1 and TRBJ1-2; D is unresolved. The CDR3 extends over 19 amino acids. V was cut by 0 bases and J by 1 base, with 21 bases left in between. Per germline, CDR1 MGHRA and CDR2 YSYEKL. In DNA, the CDR3 is TGCGCCAGCAGCCAAGATGGGCGGTCCCCTGTTTACTTTAACTATGGCTACACCTTC. It translates to CASSQDGRSPVYFNYGYTF.

As to this clone: An end of the junction does not agree with germline; a read error may underlie this. Other DNA sequences in this sample translate to the same CDR3. The gene calls are TRBV7-7 and TRBJ2-2, with 8 bases that match TRBD1. This CDR3 is built from 15 residues. Germline V lookup: CDR1 SSHAT, CDR2 FNYEAQ (reference sequence). DNA of the CDR3: TGTGCTAGCAGCTTAGACAGGGGAAACACCGGGGAGCTGTTTTTT. Translation gives CASSLDRGNTGELFF.

This chain connects TRBV5-4 to TRBJ2-7, with 16 bases lining up with TRBD2. Germline V CDR1 and CDR2: SGHNT, YYREEE (reference sequence). V shed 5 bases and J 5 bases; nucleotides not matched to a gene: 7. This CDR3 spans 16 amino acids. CDR3: CASRRGLAGGGNEQYF. The DNA of the CDR3 is TGTGCCAGCAGGAGGGGACTAGCGGGAGGGGGGAACGAGCAGTACTTC.

This clone was observed a handful of times. The V call is TRBV5-1, the J call TRBJ1-5, with D possibly matching TRBD1 (6 bases). V was trimmed by 2 bases and J by 1 base, leaving 13 bases between them. The germline V gene encodes CDR1 SGHRS and CDR2 YFSETQ. The CDR3 loop spans 16 amino acids. The CDR3 reads CASSFGGTPSNQPQHF. In DNA, the CDR3 is TGCGCCAGCAGCTTCGGGGGCACGCCAAGCAATCAGCCCCAGCATTTT.

The rearrangement joins TRBV28 to TRBJ1-1; D is perhaps TRBD1 (5 bases). V was clipped by 7 bases and J by 3 bases, with 9 bases between them. Germline-derived CDR1 and CDR2 are MDHEN and SYDVKM. The CDR3 has 12 amino acids. The CDR3 sequence is CASKSGDTEAFF. CDR3 DNA sequence: TGTGCCAGCAAATCGGGGGACACTGAAGCTTTCTTT. Looking up the rest from reference TRBV28 and TRBJ1-1 gives the full variable domain: DVKVTQSSRYLVKRTGEKVFLECVQDMDHENMFWYRQDPGLGLRLIYFSYDVKMKEKGDIPEGYSVSREKKERFSLILESASTNQTSMYLCASKSGDTEAFFGQGTRLTVV.

The J gene is TRBJ1-4, the V gene TRBV4-3, with 8 bases that match TRBD1. Germline lookup yields CDR1 LGHNA and CDR2 YSLEER. This CDR3 has 16 residues. The ends lost 4 bases at V and 4 bases at J; junction bases unmatched: 8. CDR3 DNA: TGCGCCAGCAGCCCGACTTTGACAGGGGTTAATGAAAAACTGTTTTTT. Translated: CASSPTLTGVNEKLFF.

V usage is TRBV7-6 and J usage is TRBJ2-5; 10 bases fit TRBD1. The CDR3 totals 14 residues. From germline, CDR1 is SGHVS and CDR2 FNYEAQ. V dropped 2 bases and J dropped 5; count of bases not matched to a gene: 2. The CDR3 DNA sequence: TGTGCCAGCAGCTTACCGGACAGGGGGGAGACCCAGTACTTC. Translating gives CASSLPDRGETQYF.

The chain links TRBV5-4 to TRBJ2-5; D is perhaps TRBD2 (5 bases). CDR3 length: 18 amino acids. The V gene lost 1 base and the J gene lost 2 bases, with 21 bases spanning the gap. Per germline, CDR1 SGHNT and CDR2 YYREEE (reference sequence). As DNA, the CDR3 is TGTGCCAGCAGCTTGAGACCAGCTAGCACTGGGAATCAAGAGACCCAGTACTTC. Protein product: CASSLRPASTGNQETQYF.

The chain uses TRBV15 and TRBJ2-3, with D tentatively TRBD2 (7 bases). Germline CDR1 LNHNV, CDR2 YYDKDF (reference sequence). The ends were cut back, 1 base at V and 0 bases at J, with 17 bases in the middle. The length of the CDR3 is 18 residues. The CDR3 protein is CATSRALAAGASTDTQYF. The CDR3 DNA reads TGTGCCACCAGCAGAGCCCTCGCGGCGGGGGCTAGCACAGATACGCAGTATTTT. The variable domain in full, with the rest retrieved from reference TRBV15 and TRBJ2-3, is DAMVIQNPRYQVTQFGKPVTLSCSQTLNHNVMYWYQQKSSQAPKLLFHYYDKDFNNEADTPDNFQSRRPNTSFCFLDIRSPGLGDTAMYLCATSRALAAGASTDTQYFGPGTRLTVL.

V and J are TRBV7-9 and TRBJ1-3, with D perhaps TRBD1 (5 bases). This CDR3 spans 14 amino acids. CDR1 is SEHNR, CDR2 FQNEAQ, per germline (reference sequence). V dropped 3 bases and J dropped 4 bases, with 10 bases sitting between them. The CDR3 DNA reads as TGTGCCAGCAGCTTGGAGGGGAGGGGAAACACCATATATTTT. Amino acid sequence: CASSLEGRGNTIYF.

This clone was counted ten times or more. This chain links TRBV30 with TRBJ2-1, with D possibly being TRBD1 (5 bases). The CDR3 is made up of 17 amino acids. Germline CDR1 reads GTSNPN; CDR2 reads SVGIG (reference sequence). V gave up 7 bases and J gave up 6 bases, with 28 bases separating them. In DNA form, the CDR3 reads TGTGCCTACGACCCTTTTCCTACAGGCCTTAGGGGCAATGAGCAGTTCTTC. Translation: CAYDPFPTGLRGNEQFF.

The rearrangement uses TRBV19 and TRBJ2-7; TRBD2 matches at 11 bases. V lost 5 bases, J lost 3 bases, and 9 bases stayed unmatched. This CDR3 is 16 amino acids long. Looked up from germline, CDR1 is LNHDA and CDR2 is SQIVND (reference sequence). The CDR3: CASSPLLAGARYEQYF. For the CDR3, the DNA is TGTGCCAGTAGTCCATTACTAGCGGGGGCCCGCTACGAGCAGTACTTC.

The rearrangement links TRBV15 to TRBJ2-5, with D possibly TRBD2 on 6 matching bases. The length of the CDR3 is 15 residues. Germline CDR1 and CDR2: LNHNV and YYDKDF (reference sequence). Deletions cut 1 base from V and 1 base from J, with 10 bases between. In DNA form, the CDR3 reads TGTGCCACCAGCAGAGCCGGGGGTCCCCAAGAGACCCAGTACTTC. This encodes CATSRAGGPQETQYF.

Here the CDR3 DNA reads TGTGCCACCAGCAGAGAAAACAGGGGCCCTAATGAAAAACTGTTTTTT. Encoded protein: CATSRENRGPNEKLFF. This chain links TRBV15 with TRBJ1-4; 7 nucleotides align to TRBD1. With 0 bases clipped from V and 3 bases from J, the junction kept 4 bases outside the gene matches. The CDR3 runs 16 residues. CDR1 LNHNV and CDR2 YYDKDF come from the germline V gene (reference sequence).